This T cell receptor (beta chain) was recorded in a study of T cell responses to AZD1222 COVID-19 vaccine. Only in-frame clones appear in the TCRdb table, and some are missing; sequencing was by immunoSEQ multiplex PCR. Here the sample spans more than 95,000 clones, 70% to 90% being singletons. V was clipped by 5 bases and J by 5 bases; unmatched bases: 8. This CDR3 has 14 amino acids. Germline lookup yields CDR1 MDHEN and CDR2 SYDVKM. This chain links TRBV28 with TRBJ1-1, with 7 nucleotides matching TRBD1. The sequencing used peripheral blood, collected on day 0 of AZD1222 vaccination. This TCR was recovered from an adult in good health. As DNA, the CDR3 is TGTGCCAGCAGTATACAGGGGATCTGGACTGAAGCTTTCTTT. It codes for CASSIQGIWTEAFF.